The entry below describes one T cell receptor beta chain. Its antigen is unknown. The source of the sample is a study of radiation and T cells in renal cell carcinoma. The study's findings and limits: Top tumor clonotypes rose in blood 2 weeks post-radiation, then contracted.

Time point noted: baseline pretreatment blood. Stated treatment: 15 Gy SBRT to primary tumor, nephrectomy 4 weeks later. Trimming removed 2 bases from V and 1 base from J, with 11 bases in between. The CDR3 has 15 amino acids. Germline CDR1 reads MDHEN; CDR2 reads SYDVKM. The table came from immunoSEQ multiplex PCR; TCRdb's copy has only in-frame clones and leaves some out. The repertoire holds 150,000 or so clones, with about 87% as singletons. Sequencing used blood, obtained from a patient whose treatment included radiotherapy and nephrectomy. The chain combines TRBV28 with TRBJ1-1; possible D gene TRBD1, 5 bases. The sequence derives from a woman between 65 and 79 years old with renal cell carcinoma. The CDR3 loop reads CASSLQGFGNTEAFF. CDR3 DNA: TGTGCCAGCAGTTTACAGGGATTTGGGAACACTGAAGCTTTCTTT. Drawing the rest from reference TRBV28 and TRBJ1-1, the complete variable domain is DVKVTQSSRYLVKRTGEKVFLECVQDMDHENMFWYRQDPGLGLRLIYFSYDVKMKEKGDIPEGYSVSREKKERFSLILESASTNQTSMYLCASSLQGFGNTEAFFGQGTRLTVV.